The text below deals with one T cell receptor (beta chain). The antigen remains unidentified. The entry originates in a study of cytomegalovirus exposure and HLA in healthy donors. Broader study findings: Prediction of most subjects' HLA-A and HLA-B alleles by TCR beta sequences was reportedly accurate. A later analysis showed TCR association rates differing by HLA locus, peaking at DRB1 and lowest at HLA-C.

With 0 bases clipped from V and 11 bases from J, the junction kept 4 bases outside the gene matches. CDR1 and CDR2 (germline): SEHNR, FQNEAQ (reference sequence). The CDR3 spans 14 residues. 13 Jbeta primers and 60 Vbeta primers were used for the PCR. Sequencing used immunoSEQ multiplex PCR; TCRdb keeps in-frame clones, though not all of them. The sample records fewer than 200,000 clones, 87% being singletons. Whereas donors were nominally healthy upon sampling, unrecorded immune exposures were probable. This receptor was identified in a girl less than two years old in good health and CMV-seronegative. The sequencing sample was made of PBMCs. The V call is TRBV7-9, the J call TRBJ1-2, with 12 nucleotides matching TRBD1. CDR3 loop: CASSLAGTGGPYTF. The CDR3 nucleotides are TGTGCCAGCAGCTTAGCGGGGACAGGGGGCCCATACACCTTC. Looking up the rest from reference TRBV7-9 and TRBJ1-2 gives the full variable domain: DTGVSQNPRHKITKRGQNVTFRCDPISEHNRLYWYRQTLGQGPEFLTYFQNEAQLEKSRLLSDRFSAERPKGSFSTLEIQRTEQGDSAMYLCASSLAGTGGPYTFGSGTRLTVV.